Following are 21 T cell receptor beta chains from one sample sequenced in a study of patients and donors after allogeneic stem cell transplantation (TCRdb year 2020). The library was made by RT-PCR. Sequencing instrument: NextSeq 550. TCRdb reprocessed the public reads (quality trimming at Q25 with fastp, clone calling with MiXCR) and kept in-frame beta chains. Every CDR3 protein is listed once, alongside the most common genes and DNA of its rows. A total of hundreds of thousands of distinct CDR3 sequences appear in this sample, 16% of them only once. Jointly, the top ten make up around 6.8% of the sample. The sequenced sample consisted of blood, either unsorted or a sorted T cell fraction (not recorded which). The origin of the receptors is a human donor who was either an allogeneic HSCT recipient or a stem cell or donor lymphocyte infusion donor (not recorded which). It is not recorded whose cells these are; they may come from a transplant donor.

The rearrangement uses TRBV7-9 and TRBJ2-7; no reliable D call. V was pared by 5 bases and J by 3 bases, with 11 bases between. The CDR3 has 13 residues. The germline V gene has CDR1 SEHNR and CDR2 FQNEAQ (reference sequence). Here the CDR3 DNA reads TGTGCCAGCAGCCCGGTGGGGAACTACGAGCAGTACTTC. It is translated as CASSPVGNYEQYF.

V gene TRBV3-1 combines with J gene TRBJ1-1; possibly TRBD1 for D (5 bases). The CDR3 runs to 15 residues. The germline CDR1 and CDR2 sequences are LGHDT and YNNKEL (reference sequence). Trimming shortened V by 2 bases and J by 3 bases, and 13 bases separated the two germline ends. Here the CDR3 reads CASSQPRGGDTEAFF. The DNA of the CDR3 is TGTGCCAGCAGCCAACCCCGGGGGGGTGACACTGAAGCTTTCTTT. Full variable domain (rest looked up from reference TRBV3-1 and TRBJ1-1): DTAVSQTPKYLVTQMGNDKSIKCEQNLGHDTMYWYKQDSKKFLKIMFSYNNKELIINETVPNRFSPKSPDKAHLNLHINSLELGDSAVYFCASSQPRGGDTEAFFGQGTRLTVV.

The V and J genes are TRBV3-1 and TRBJ2-4; D tentatively fits TRBD1 or TRBD2 (5 bases each). From germline, CDR1 is LGHDT and CDR2 YNNKEL (reference sequence). Between the trimmed V and J ends, which lost 3 bases and 2 bases, there was a span of 11 bases. CDR3 length equals 15 residues. The CDR3 coding sequence is TGTGCCAGCAGCCAGAATGGGGGATCCAAAAACATTCAGTACTTC. Its translation: CASSQNGGSKNIQYF.

This clonotype was observed a handful of times. The chain joins TRBV4-3 to TRBJ2-5, with 9 bases identical to TRBD1. Trimming at V came to 2 bases and at J to 6 bases, leaving 4 bases not matched to a gene. This CDR3 has 14 residues. Germline CDR1 reads LGHNA; CDR2 reads YSLEER. For the CDR3, the DNA is TGCGCCAGCAGCCAACTGGACAGGGGCAAGACCCAGTACTTC. Protein product: CASSQLDRGKTQYF.

This clonotype occurred many times. The chain has TRBV12-3 or TRBV12-4 and TRBJ1-1; D call uncertain. CDR3 length equals 14 residues. The germline V and J ends were trimmed by 3 bases and 6 bases, with 14 bases remaining between them. The CDR3 DNA is TGTGCCAGCAGTTTGCTCCCGGGGAGGGCTGAAGCTTTCTTT. Translation: CASSLLPGRAEAFF.

This clonotype was counted only a few times. This chain connects TRBV5-1 to TRBJ1-2; maybe TRBD1 (6 bases). Looked up from germline, CDR1 is SGHRS and CDR2 is YFSETQ. The CDR3 contains 15 residues. The ends were cut back, 3 bases at V and 6 bases at J, with 18 bases in the middle. CDR3 region: CASSYSVQGSNGYTF. CDR3 bases: TGCGCCAGCAGCTACTCTGTGCAGGGGAGTAATGGCTACACCTTC.

The chain carries TRBV12-3 or TRBV12-4 and TRBJ2-5; no clear D gene. V lost 6 bases, J lost 3 bases, and 11 bases lay in between. The CDR3 has 13 residues. The CDR3 protein is CASSHTREETQYF. In DNA form, the CDR3 reads TGTGCCAGCAGCCACACAAGGGAAGAGACCCAGTACTTC.

V gene TRBV11-2 combines with J gene TRBJ2-7; D is ambiguous. V lost 0 bases, J lost 4 bases, and 4 bases lay in between. This CDR3 contains 12 residues. Germline V gives CDR1 SGHAT, CDR2 FQNNGV. This CDR3 is CASSLDMYEQYF. CDR3 bases: TGTGCCAGCAGCTTAGATATGTACGAGCAGTACTTC.

The sample holds a few counts of this clonotype. This rearrangement joins TRBV20-1 to TRBJ2-1, with 9 nucleotides matching TRBD1. Germline V gene data show CDR1 as DFQATT and CDR2 as SNEGSKA (reference sequence). The CDR3 runs to 16 residues. The V gene end was trimmed by 5 bases and the J gene end by 10 bases; junction bases not matched to a gene: 18. The CDR3 is CSASHPGQGINGEQFF. The CDR3 nucleotides read TGCAGTGCTTCTCACCCGGGACAGGGAATAAATGGGGAGCAGTTCTTC.

This clonotype has only a few counts. V and J are TRBV5-1 and TRBJ2-1; D remains ambiguous. Germline CDR1 is SGHRS and CDR2 is YFSETQ. The V end was cut by 4 bases, the J end by 5 bases, with 10 bases between. The CDR3 is made up of 13 amino acids. CDR3 in amino acids: CASSARLNNEQFF. The CDR3 nucleotides read TGCGCCAGCAGCGCCCGACTGAACAATGAGCAGTTCTTC. The full variable domain, with the rest looked up from reference TRBV5-1 and TRBJ2-1, is KAGVTQTPRYLIKTRGQQVTLSCSPISGHRSVSWYQQTPGQGLQFLFEYFSETQRNKGNFPGRFSGRQFSNSRSEMNVSTLELGDSALYLCASSARLNNEQFFGPGTRLTVL.

V usage is TRBV30 and J usage is TRBJ1-1, with TRBD1 as a possible D gene (5 bases). This CDR3 is 13 amino acids long. V lost 3 bases, J lost 5 bases, and 13 bases lay in between. Per the germline V gene, CDR1 is GTSNPN and CDR2 is SVGIG (reference sequence). This CDR3 is CAWRAGMRTEAFF. The CDR3 nucleotides are TGTGCCTGGAGGGCAGGGATGAGGACTGAAGCTTTCTTT.

This clonotype was counted once. The gene calls are TRBV20-1 and TRBJ2-7, with D possibly being TRBD2 (6 bases). V was trimmed by 5 bases and J by 1 base, leaving 12 bases between them. CDR1 is DFQATT and CDR2 is SNEGSKA in the germline V gene (reference sequence). This CDR3 is built from 13 residues. CDR3 coding DNA: TGCAGTGCTCCGGGAGATAGGTCCTACGAGCAGTACTTC. It encodes CSAPGDRSYEQYF.

This clonotype was observed a few times. This chain links TRBV12-3 or TRBV12-4 with TRBJ1-1; D is perhaps TRBD1 (5 bases). The V and J ends lost 1 base and 3 bases respectively, with 9 bases between them. The CDR3 is 14 amino acids. This chain's CDR3 is CASSLERGDTEAFF. CDR3 nucleotide sequence: TGTGCCAGCAGTTTAGAGAGGGGAGACACTGAAGCTTTCTTT.

The chain uses TRBV5-1 and TRBJ2-7, with TRBD2 matching over 10 bases. This CDR3 region has 14 residues. V was pared by 3 bases and J by 4 bases, with 4 bases of the junction left unmatched. Germline assignment: CDR1 SGHRS and CDR2 YFSETQ. The CDR3 region has the DNA TGCGCCAGCAGCTCCTCTAGCGGGGGTTACGAGCAGTACTTC. Translated: CASSSSSGGYEQYF.

The chain joins TRBV20-1 to TRBJ2-2, with D maybe TRBD2 (6 bases). Germline V lookup: CDR1 DFQATT, CDR2 SNEGSKA (reference sequence). The germline V and J ends were trimmed by 0 bases and 9 bases, with 17 bases remaining between them. The CDR3 is 15 residues long. The DNA of the CDR3 is TGCAGTGCTAGAGATCTCGGGACTGGGACCTGGGAGCTGTTTTTT. This translates into CSARDLGTGTWELFF.

This clonotype came up a few times. CDR3 in DNA: TGTGCCAGCAGCGACCAGGGGTCACTTTCCTACAATGAGCAGTTCTTC. As protein: CASSDQGSLSYNEQFF. The chain joins TRBV7-3 to TRBJ2-1, with D maybe TRBD1 (6 bases). Trimming took 5 bases from V and 1 from J, leaving 15 bases between them. CDR3 length: 16 amino acids. The germline CDR1 and CDR2 sequences are SGHTA and FQGTGA. The entire variable domain, with the rest obtained from reference TRBV7-3 and TRBJ2-1, is as follows: GAGVSQTPSNKVTEKGKYVELRCDPISGHTALYWYRQSLGQGPEFLIYFQGTGAADDSGLPNDRFFAVRPEGSVSTLKIQRTERGDSAVYLCASSDQGSLSYNEQFFGPGTRLTVL.

This clonotype was seen more than once but under ten times. The gene calls are TRBV2 and TRBJ1-5; no clear D. The V gene's germline CDR1 is SNHLY and CDR2 FYNNEI. This CDR3 comprises 14 residues. Trimming took 7 bases from V and 0 from J, leaving 10 bases between them. The CDR3 DNA sequence: TGTGCCAGCACCGAGGGCACTAGCAATCAGCCCCAGCATTTT. Translating it yields CASTEGTSNQPQHF.

This clonotype was seen more than once but under ten times. The V gene is TRBV5-1, the J gene TRBJ1-1; D is unclear. The germline gives CDR1 SGHRS, CDR2 YFSETQ. CDR3 length: 13 amino acids. Trimming cost V 4 bases and J 6 bases, with 13 bases left between them. This CDR3 is CASSRDGVAEAFF. The CDR3 DNA sequence: TGCGCCAGCAGCAGGGATGGGGTGGCTGAAGCTTTCTTT.

The V and J genes are TRBV19 and TRBJ2-7, with a weak D call TRBD1 (6 bases). The CDR3 spans 14 residues. The germline V gene encodes CDR1 LNHDA and CDR2 SQIVND (reference sequence). V shed 6 bases and J shed 3 bases, with 15 bases lying between them. This CDR3 is CASRPGAGSYEQYF. In DNA, the CDR3 is TGTGCCAGTAGGCCAGGGGCGGGCAGCTACGAGCAGTACTTC.

The chain uses TRBV20-1 and TRBJ1-3; D is unresolved. Trimming took 0 bases from V and 2 from J, leaving 11 bases between them. The CDR3 loop spans 15 amino acids. Germline V CDR1 and CDR2: DFQATT, SNEGSKA (reference sequence). The CDR3 spells CSARDLKVTGNTIYF. CDR3 in DNA: TGCAGTGCTAGAGATCTGAAAGTCACTGGAAACACCATATATTTT.

This clonotype was detected ten times or more. The chain carries TRBV10-3 and TRBJ2-3; D may match TRBD1 or TRBD2 (7 bases each). CDR1 is ENHRY and CDR2 is SYGVKD in the germline V gene. The germline V and J ends were trimmed by 2 bases and 4 bases, with 13 bases remaining between them. This CDR3 comprises 15 residues. CDR3 DNA: TGTGCCATCAGTGAGGACAGGGCGGGGGCAGATACGCAGTATTTT. Translating gives CAISEDRAGADTQYF.